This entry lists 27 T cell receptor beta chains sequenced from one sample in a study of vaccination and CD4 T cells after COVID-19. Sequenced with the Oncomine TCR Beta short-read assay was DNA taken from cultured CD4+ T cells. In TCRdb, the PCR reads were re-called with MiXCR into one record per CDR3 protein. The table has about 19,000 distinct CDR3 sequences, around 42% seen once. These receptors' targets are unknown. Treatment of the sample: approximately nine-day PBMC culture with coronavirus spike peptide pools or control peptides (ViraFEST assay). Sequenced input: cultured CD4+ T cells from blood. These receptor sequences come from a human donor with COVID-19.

In DNA form, the CDR3 reads TGTGCCAGCAGTGCCTCGAACACTGAAGCTTTCTTT. Translating gives CASSASNTEAFF. The rearrangement links TRBV2 to TRBJ1-1; D is uncertain. The CDR3 is made up of 12 amino acids. Between the trimmed V and J ends, which lost 4 bases and 1 base, there was a span of 4 bases. The germline CDR1 and CDR2 sequences are SNHLY and FYNNEI.

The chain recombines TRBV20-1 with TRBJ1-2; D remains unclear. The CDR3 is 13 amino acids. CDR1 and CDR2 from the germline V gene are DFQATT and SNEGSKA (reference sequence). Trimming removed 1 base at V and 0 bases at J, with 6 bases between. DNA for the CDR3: TGCAGTGCTAGAGGCGGGGCTAACTATGGCTACACCTTC. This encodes CSARGGANYGYTF.

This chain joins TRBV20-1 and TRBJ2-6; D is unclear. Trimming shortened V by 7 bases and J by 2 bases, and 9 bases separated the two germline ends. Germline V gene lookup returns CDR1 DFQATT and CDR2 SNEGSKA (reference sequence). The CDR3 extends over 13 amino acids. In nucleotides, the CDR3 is TGCAGTGGGGCGGCGCCTGGGGCCAACGTCCTGACTTTC. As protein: CSGAAPGANVLTF.

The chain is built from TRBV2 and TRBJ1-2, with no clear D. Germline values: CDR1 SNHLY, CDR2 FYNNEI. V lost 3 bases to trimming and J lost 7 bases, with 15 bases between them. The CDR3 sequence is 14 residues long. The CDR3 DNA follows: TGTGCCAGCAGTGAGTCCAGGTCTGTCGGTGGCTACACCTTC. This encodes CASSESRSVGGYTF.

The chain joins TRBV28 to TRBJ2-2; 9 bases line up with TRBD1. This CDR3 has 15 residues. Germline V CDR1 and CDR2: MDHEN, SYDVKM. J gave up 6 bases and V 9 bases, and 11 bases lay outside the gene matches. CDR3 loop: CASLGTGSSSGELFF. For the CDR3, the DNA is TGTGCCAGTCTCGGGACAGGGTCTTCATCCGGGGAGCTGTTTTTT.

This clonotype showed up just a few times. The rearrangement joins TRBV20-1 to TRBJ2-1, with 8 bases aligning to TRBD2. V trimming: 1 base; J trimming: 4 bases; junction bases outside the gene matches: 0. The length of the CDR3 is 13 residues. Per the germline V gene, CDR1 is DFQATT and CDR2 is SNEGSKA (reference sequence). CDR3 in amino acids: CSARGGGYNEQFF. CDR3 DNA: TGCAGTGCTAGAGGCGGGGGGTACAATGAGCAGTTCTTC.

The CDR3 coding sequence is TGTGCCAGCACCACTAACAATGAGCAGTTCTTC. Its protein product is CASTTNNEQFF. The chain joins TRBV6-1 to TRBJ2-1, with D unresolved. Germline CDR1 and CDR2: MNHNS and SASEGT. Trimming cost V 7 bases and J 5 bases, with 6 bases left between them. The CDR3 extends over 11 amino acids.

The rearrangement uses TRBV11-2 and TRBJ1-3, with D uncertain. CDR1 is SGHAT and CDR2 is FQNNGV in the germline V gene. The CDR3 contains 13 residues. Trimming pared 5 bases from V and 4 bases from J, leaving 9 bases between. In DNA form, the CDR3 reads TGTGCCAGCAGCGCGGGTCCCGGAAACACCATATATTTT. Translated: CASSAGPGNTIYF.

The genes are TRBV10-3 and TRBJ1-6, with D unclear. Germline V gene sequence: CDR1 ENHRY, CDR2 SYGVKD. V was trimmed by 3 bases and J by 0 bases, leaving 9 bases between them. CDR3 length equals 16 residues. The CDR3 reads CAISDPRSSYNSPLHF. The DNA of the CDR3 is TGTGCCATCAGTGATCCCAGGAGCTCCTATAATTCACCCCTCCACTTT.

The CDR3: CASSLRTSGGELFF. The CDR3 coding sequence is TGCGCCAGCAGCCTCAGGACTAGCGGCGGGGAGCTGTTTTTT. V gene TRBV4-3 combines with J gene TRBJ2-2; TRBD2 matches at 10 bases. This CDR3 has 14 amino acids. V lost 4 bases and J lost 7; bases outside the gene matches: 3. Germline V gives CDR1 LGHNA, CDR2 YSLEER.

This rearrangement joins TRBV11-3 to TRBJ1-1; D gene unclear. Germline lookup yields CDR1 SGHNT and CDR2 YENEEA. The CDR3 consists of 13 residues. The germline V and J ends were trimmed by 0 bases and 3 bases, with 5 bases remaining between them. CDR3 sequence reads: CASSLESYTEAFF. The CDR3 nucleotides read TGTGCCAGCAGCTTAGAGTCCTACACTGAAGCTTTCTTT.

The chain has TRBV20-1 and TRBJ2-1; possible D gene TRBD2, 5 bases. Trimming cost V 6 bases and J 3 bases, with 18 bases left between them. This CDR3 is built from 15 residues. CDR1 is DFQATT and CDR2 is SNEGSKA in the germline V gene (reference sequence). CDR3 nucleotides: TGCAGTGCAACGCCCTCGGGGTTATACTACAATGAGCAGTTCTTC. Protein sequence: CSATPSGLYYNEQFF.

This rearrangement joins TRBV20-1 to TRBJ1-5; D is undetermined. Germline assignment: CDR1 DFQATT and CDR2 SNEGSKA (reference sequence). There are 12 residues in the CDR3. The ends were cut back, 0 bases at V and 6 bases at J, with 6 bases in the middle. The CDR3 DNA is TGCAGTGCTAGAGATGGGTCTCAGCCCCAGCATTTT. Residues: CSARDGSQPQHF.

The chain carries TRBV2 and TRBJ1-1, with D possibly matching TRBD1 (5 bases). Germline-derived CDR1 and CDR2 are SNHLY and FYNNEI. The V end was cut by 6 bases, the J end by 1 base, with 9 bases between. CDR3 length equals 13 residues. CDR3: CASSADRNTEAFF. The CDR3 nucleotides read TGTGCCAGCAGCGCTGACAGGAACACTGAAGCTTTCTTT.

The CDR3 bases are TGCAGTGCTCCACAGGCCCCTAATGAAAAACTGTTTTTT. Amino acid sequence: CSAPQAPNEKLFF. This rearrangement joins TRBV20-1 to TRBJ1-4; a weak D match, TRBD1 (5 bases). The CDR3 consists of 13 residues. Germline V lookup: CDR1 DFQATT, CDR2 SNEGSKA (reference sequence). V was trimmed by 5 bases and J by 3 bases, leaving 10 bases between them.

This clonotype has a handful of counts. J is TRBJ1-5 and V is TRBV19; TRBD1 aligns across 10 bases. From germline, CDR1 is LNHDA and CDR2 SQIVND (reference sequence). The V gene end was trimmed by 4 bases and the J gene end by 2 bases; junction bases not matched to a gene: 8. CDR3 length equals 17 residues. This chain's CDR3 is CASSTGDRGYGNQPQHF. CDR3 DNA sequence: TGTGCCAGTAGTACAGGGGACAGGGGTTATGGCAATCAGCCCCAGCATTTT.

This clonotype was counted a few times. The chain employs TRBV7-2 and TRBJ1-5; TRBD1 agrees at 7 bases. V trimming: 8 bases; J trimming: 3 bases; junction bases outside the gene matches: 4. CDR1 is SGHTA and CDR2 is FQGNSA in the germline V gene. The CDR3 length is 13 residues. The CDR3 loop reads CASGTDNNQPQHF. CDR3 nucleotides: TGTGCCAGCGGGACAGACAACAATCAGCCCCAGCATTTT.

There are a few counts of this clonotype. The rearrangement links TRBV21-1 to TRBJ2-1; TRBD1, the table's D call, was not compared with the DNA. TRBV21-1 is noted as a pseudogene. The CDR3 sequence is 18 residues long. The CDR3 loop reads CASSNGPVGGGCYNEQFF. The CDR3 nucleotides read TGTGCCAGCAGCAATGGCCCCGTTGGCGGGGGATGCTACAATGAGCAGTTCTTC.

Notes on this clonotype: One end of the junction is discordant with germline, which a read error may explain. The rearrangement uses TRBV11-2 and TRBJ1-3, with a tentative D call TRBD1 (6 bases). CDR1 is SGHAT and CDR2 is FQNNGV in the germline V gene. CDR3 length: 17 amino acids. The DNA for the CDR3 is TGTGCCAGCAGCTTAGCCCCAGCAGGGGTTGGTGGAGACACCATATATTTT. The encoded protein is CASSLAPAGVGGDTIYF.

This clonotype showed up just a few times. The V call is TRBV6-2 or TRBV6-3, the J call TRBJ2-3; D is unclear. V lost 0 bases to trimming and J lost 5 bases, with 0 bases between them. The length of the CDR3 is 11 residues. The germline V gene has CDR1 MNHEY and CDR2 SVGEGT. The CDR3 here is CASSYSDTQYF. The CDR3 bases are TGTGCCAGCAGTTACTCAGATACGCAGTATTTT.

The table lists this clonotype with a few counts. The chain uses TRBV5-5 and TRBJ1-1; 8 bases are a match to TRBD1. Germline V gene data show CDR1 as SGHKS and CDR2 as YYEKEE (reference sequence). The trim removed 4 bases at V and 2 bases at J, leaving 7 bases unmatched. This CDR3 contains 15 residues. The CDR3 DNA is TGTGCCAGCAGCCGGGCGACAGGGGTAAACACTGAAGCTTTCTTT. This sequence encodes CASSRATGVNTEAFF.

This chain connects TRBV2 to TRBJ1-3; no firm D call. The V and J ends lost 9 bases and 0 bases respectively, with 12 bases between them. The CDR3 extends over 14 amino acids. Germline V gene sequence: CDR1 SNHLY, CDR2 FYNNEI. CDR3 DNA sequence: TGTGCCAGTATGACAACATTCTCTGGAAACACCATATATTTT. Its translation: CASMTTFSGNTIYF.

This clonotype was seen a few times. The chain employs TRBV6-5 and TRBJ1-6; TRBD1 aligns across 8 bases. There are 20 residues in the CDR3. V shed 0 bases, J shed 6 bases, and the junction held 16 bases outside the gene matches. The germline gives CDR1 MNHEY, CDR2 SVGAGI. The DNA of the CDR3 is TGTGCCAGCAGTTACTCCGAAAGGACAGGGCGCCGGAACTTTAATTCACCCCTCCACTTT. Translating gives CASSYSERTGRRNFNSPLHF.

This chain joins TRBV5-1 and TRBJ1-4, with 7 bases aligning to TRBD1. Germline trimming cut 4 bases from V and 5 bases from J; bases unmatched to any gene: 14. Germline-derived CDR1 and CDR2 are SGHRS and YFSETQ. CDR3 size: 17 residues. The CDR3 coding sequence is TGCGCCAGCAGCCCCGCACTACCGGGACAGCAAAATGAAAAACTGTTTTTT. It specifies CASSPALPGQQNEKLFF.

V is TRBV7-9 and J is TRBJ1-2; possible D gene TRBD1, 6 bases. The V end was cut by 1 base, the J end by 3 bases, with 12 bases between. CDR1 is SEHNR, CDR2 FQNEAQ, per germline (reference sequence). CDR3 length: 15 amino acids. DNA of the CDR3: TGTGCCAGCAGCTTAGGGCGGGGGCGCGACTATGGCTACACCTTC. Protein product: CASSLGRGRDYGYTF.

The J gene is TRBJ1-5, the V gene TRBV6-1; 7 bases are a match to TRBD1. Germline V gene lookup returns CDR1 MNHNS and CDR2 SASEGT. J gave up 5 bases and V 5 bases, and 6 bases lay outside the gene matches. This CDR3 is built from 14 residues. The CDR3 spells CASSPRQGHQPQHF. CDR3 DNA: TGTGCCAGCAGTCCCCGACAGGGACATCAGCCCCAGCATTTT.

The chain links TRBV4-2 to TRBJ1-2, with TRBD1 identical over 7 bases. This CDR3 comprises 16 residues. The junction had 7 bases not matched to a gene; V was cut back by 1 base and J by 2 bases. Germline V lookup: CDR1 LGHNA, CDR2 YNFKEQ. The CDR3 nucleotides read TGTGCCAGCAGCCAAGGACAGGGACTATCAAACTATGGCTACACCTTC. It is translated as CASSQGQGLSNYGYTF.